These 14 T cell receptor beta chains share one sample of origin, sequenced in a study of identical twins. TCRdb processed the 5' RACE reads anew with MiXCR; each CDR3 protein has one entry. Among 1.5 million to 2 million distinct CDR3 sequences listed, under 35% were seen once. Sequencing used cord blood. The source is a newborn girl in good health.

This clonotype was counted a few times. The rearrangement uses TRBV7-9 and TRBJ2-7; 8 bases align to TRBD2. This CDR3 spans 15 amino acids. Germline V gene data show CDR1 as SEHNR and CDR2 as FQNEAQ (reference sequence). V lost 3 bases, J lost 1 base, and 5 bases stayed unmatched. CDR3 sequence (DNA): TGTGCCAGCAGCTTTGTGGAGCGGGAGTCCTACGAGCAGTACTTC. Protein product: CASSFVERESYEQYF.

This clonotype was seen just once. Being one base from a much bigger clone, this may be a read error. The rearrangement links TRBV3-1 to TRBJ1-1, with a weak D call TRBD1 (6 bases). CDR3 length equals 14 residues. Trimming took off 1 base at V and 3 bases at J, with 9 bases between the two ends. Germline V gene data show CDR1 as LGHDT and CDR2 as YNNKEL (reference sequence). The CDR3 coding sequence is TGTGCCAGCAGCCAAGTAGGGGGGTACACTGAAGCTTTCTTT. It specifies CASSQVGGYTEAFF.

The chain links TRBV20-1 to TRBJ2-1; D may be TRBD2 (8 bases). The J call is uncertain, as TRBJ2-7 better fits the DNA end. There are 15 residues in the CDR3. Germline assignment: CDR1 DFQATT and CDR2 SNEGSKA (reference sequence). The CDR3: CSAYPGGGSYNEQYF. DNA of the CDR3: TGCAGTGCTTACCCGGGAGGGGGCTCCTACAATGAGCAGTACTTC.

As to this clonotype: A read error may explain this, as a much larger clone is one base away. V usage is TRBV29-1 and J usage is TRBJ2-3; maybe TRBD1 (5 bases). The V gene's germline CDR1 is SQVTM and CDR2 ANQGSEA. The CDR3 has 12 residues. The CDR3 DNA follows: TGCAGCATTGAACAGGAGACAGATACGCAGTATTTT. It encodes CSIEQETDTQYF.

This clonotype was recorded a few times. V gene TRBV28 combines with J gene TRBJ2-7; 7 bases line up with TRBD1. CDR3 length: 17 residues. Per germline, CDR1 MDHEN and CDR2 SYDVKM. The V segment lost 3 bases and the J segment 4 bases; nucleotides outside the gene matches: 15. The CDR3 protein is CASSFGSSGTASYEQYF. Here the CDR3 DNA reads TGTGCCAGCAGTTTTGGTAGCTCCGGGACAGCCTCATACGAGCAGTACTTC.

J is TRBJ2-1 and V is TRBV29-1, with TRBD2 matching 12 bases. This CDR3 contains 15 residues. Germline CDR1 and CDR2: SQVTM and ANQGSEA. J was trimmed by 6 bases and V by 4 bases; bases with no gene match: 7. The CDR3 is CSVVELAGGSNEQFF. The DNA of the CDR3 is TGCAGCGTTGTCGAACTAGCGGGGGGTTCCAATGAGCAGTTCTTC.

The rearrangement uses TRBV7-2 and TRBJ2-7; 12 bases map to TRBD2. V lost 5 bases and J lost 1; bases outside the gene matches: 6. Germline CDR1 is SGHTA and CDR2 is FQGNSA. The CDR3 contains 16 residues. CDR3 bases: TGTGCCAGCAGCACCAGGACTAGCGGGACTTCCTACGAGCAGTACTTC. Residues: CASSTRTSGTSYEQYF.

The J gene is TRBJ2-1, the V gene TRBV28; TRBD1 matches at 12 bases. TRBJ2-7 matches the DNA end more closely, so the J call is doubtful. In germline, CDR1 is MDHEN, CDR2 SYDVKM. The CDR3 is 15 residues long. For the CDR3, the DNA is TGTGCCAGCAGTTTCCGGGACAGGGGGCACAATGAGCAGTACTTC. As protein: CASSFRDRGHNEQYF.

The chain couples TRBV5-1 to TRBJ2-6; D assignment may be TRBD1 or TRBD2 (6 bases each). In germline, CDR1 is SGHRS, CDR2 YFSETQ. This CDR3 is 17 amino acids long. The germline V and J ends were trimmed by 0 bases and 0 bases, with 10 bases remaining between them. CDR3 in amino acids: CASSLAPGASGANVLTF. For the CDR3, the DNA is TGCGCCAGCAGCTTGGCCCCGGGGGCCTCTGGGGCCAACGTCCTGACTTTC.

This clonotype was seen repeatedly, ten times or more. This sequence joins TRBV29-1 and TRBJ2-3; 11 nucleotides agree with TRBD2. The CDR3 sequence is 13 residues long. In germline, CDR1 is SQVTM, CDR2 ANQGSEA. V lost 7 bases to trimming and J lost 4 bases; unmatched junction nucleotides: 4. The CDR3 protein is CSADSGGADTQYF. The CDR3 coding sequence is TGCAGCGCCGATAGCGGGGGGGCAGATACGCAGTATTTT.

The chain couples TRBV10-1 to TRBJ2-6, with no clear D. The CDR3 runs 13 residues. Germline CDR1 reads WNHNN; CDR2 reads SYGVQD (reference sequence). V lost 3 bases and J lost 3, with 3 bases in between. Here the CDR3 reads CASSDHGANVLTF. The CDR3 nucleotides are TGCGCCAGCAGTGATCATGGGGCCAACGTCCTGACTTTC.

The chain links TRBV28 to TRBJ2-1; TRBD1 aligns across 9 bases. The CDR3 spans 17 residues. The junction had 18 bases not matched to a gene; V was cut back by 5 bases and J by 10 bases. Germline values: CDR1 MDHEN, CDR2 SYDVKM. The CDR3 DNA reads as TGTGCCAGCAGTCTTGGCTGGGGACAGGGCCTTGGGTACGAGCAGTTCTTC. Residues: CASSLGWGQGLGYEQFF.

Many counts were recorded for this clonotype. The chain has TRBV3-1 and TRBJ2-4; no reliable D call. The V end lost 0 bases, the J end lost 2 bases, and 8 bases lay between the germline ends. Looked up from germline, CDR1 is LGHDT and CDR2 is YNNKEL (reference sequence). CDR3 length equals 15 residues. The CDR3 here is CASSQEAVSKNIQYF. CDR3 bases: TGTGCCAGCAGCCAAGAGGCGGTTTCCAAAAACATTCAGTACTTC. Combining the CDR3 with reference TRBV3-1 and TRBJ2-4 gives the whole variable domain DTAVSQTPKYLVTQMGNDKSIKCEQNLGHDTMYWYKQDSKKFLKIMFSYNNKELIINETVPNRFSPKSPDKAHLNLHINSLELGDSAVYFCASSQEAVSKNIQYFGAGTRLSVL.

V is TRBV11-1 and J is TRBJ1-4, with D perhaps matching TRBD1 (5 bases). Trimming cost V 7 bases and J 0 bases, with 9 bases left between them. Germline lookup yields CDR1 SGHAT and CDR2 FQDESV (reference sequence). This CDR3 is built from 14 residues. This chain's CDR3 is CASTETATNEKLFF. As DNA, the CDR3 is TGTGCCAGCACCGAGACAGCAACTAATGAAAAACTGTTTTTT.